The clone carrying this T cell receptor (beta chain) was seen repeatedly, ten times or more. Amplification of the TCR beta CDR3 regions used RNA transcripts (as template). Second-round multiplex PCR came after first-round RT-PCR with HTBI primers. TCRdb re-called the multiplex PCR reads with MiXCR, one entry per CDR3 protein. The top ten clones hold around 1.4% of a sample with nearly 400,000 distinct CDR3 sequences, around 20% of them seen once. Moderate-to-severe activity, with CAS ≥3, NOSPECS ≥4 and duration under 3 months, characterized the donors with ophthalmopathy. PBMCs stemmed from approximately 9.7 ml of fresh peripheral blood. This record comes from a study of Graves' ophthalmopathy and Graves' hyperthyroidism. Study information: Peripheral blood samples were taken at initial diagnosis, before any treatment.

This CDR3 region has 16 residues. V shed 6 bases and J shed 0 bases, with 15 bases lying between them. Germline CDR1 reads KGHSH; CDR2 reads LQKENI. The chain carries TRBV18 and TRBJ2-4; D is perhaps TRBD1 (6 bases). The receptor comes from a woman under 30 with Graves' ophthalmopathy. Sequences were obtained from peripheral blood. Written as DNA, the CDR3 is TGTGCCAGCTCGCCCCGGGACACCTTAGCCAAAAACATTCAGTACTTC. Translating gives CASSPRDTLAKNIQYF.